This TCR beta chain was identified in a study of regulatory T cells in long-lasting Graves disease. The ends lost 0 bases at V and 7 bases at J; junction bases unmatched: 9. The V gene's germline CDR1 is LGHDT and CDR2 YNNKEL (reference sequence). CDR3 length: 16 residues. About this clonotype itself: Its antigen remains unknown.

Construction of TCR beta libraries relied on iRepertoire HTBI primers and on Arm-PCR targeting CDR3 regions. Original processing methods: Looking across samples, the authors found under 70 TRBV and 14 to 15 TRBJ segments. Via MiXCR, TCRdb re-called the multiplex PCR reads, giving one row per CDR3 protein. The V and J calls follow TCRdb's processing rather than the paper's. The sample has about 620,000 distinct CDR3 sequences; around 15% are singletons. Whole-study results and caveats: It was in persistent disease that TRBV28, TRBJ1-2 and TRBJ2-5 were favored.

The time point is: newly diagnosed GD, antithyroid drugs for less than 3 months. PBMCs provided the RNA from which the TCR library was made. The sample also formed part of further work on T cells in Graves' hyperthyroidism and ophthalmopathy. That source notes: Stability of Graves' hyperthyroidism was defined as absent ophthalmopathy progression within 18 months. When the TCR CDR3 underwent first-round RT-PCR, the HTBI primer set was used.

The chain is built from TRBV3-1 and TRBJ2-1; 7 bases match TRBD2. The sample in question was peripheral blood mononuclear cells (PBMCs), obtained at new diagnosis, from a patient treated with antithyroid drugs. The receptor's source is a woman younger than 45 with Graves disease. This CDR3 is CASSQDPGGSRNEQFF. The DNA of the CDR3 is TGTGCCAGCAGCCAAGATCCGGGCGGGAGTAGGAATGAGCAGTTCTTC.